A single sample gave rise to the 18 T cell receptor beta chains below, sequenced in a study of blood T cells in healthy people across ages. Next came a second PCR, run for about 6 to 12 cycles, which used a sample-barcoded 5' primer along with a J-beta primer mix. TCRdb redid the calling of the 5' RACE reads with MiXCR, one entry per CDR3 protein. The sample carries 700,000 to 850,000 distinct CDR3 sequences, approximately 35% recorded once. The sample consisted of blood. The receptors here all came from a man younger than 35 in good health.

The sample holds many counts of this clonotype. The chain employs TRBV15 and TRBJ2-7; 10 bases are shared with TRBD1. The ends lost 0 bases at V and 6 bases at J; junction bases unmatched: 8. The CDR3 has 16 residues. Germline CDR1 reads LNHNV; CDR2 reads YYDKDF (reference sequence). Written as DNA, the CDR3 is TGTGCCACCAGCAGAGATTTTACGGGACAGGGGACCGAGCAGTACTTC. It yields the protein CATSRDFTGQGTEQYF.

The gene calls are TRBV12-3 or TRBV12-4 and TRBJ1-1, with D perhaps TRBD1 (5 bases). The CDR3 length is 13 residues. The germline V and J ends were trimmed by 6 bases and 4 bases, with 12 bases remaining between them. The CDR3 DNA sequence: TGTGCCAGCAGGTCGGGGGGAGCCACTGAAGCTTTCTTT. The encoded protein is CASRSGGATEAFF.

This clonotype was observed a handful of times. The chain joins TRBV20-1 to TRBJ2-5, with D possibly matching TRBD2 (6 bases). Germline CDR1 reads DFQATT; CDR2 reads SNEGSKA (reference sequence). This CDR3 comprises 12 residues. Trimming took off 1 base at V and 11 bases at J, with 14 bases between the two ends. The chain's CDR3 is CSARGWGDEQYF. The CDR3 DNA is TGCAGTGCTAGAGGATGGGGGGATGAGCAGTACTTC.

This clonotype was found once. This may arise from a read error, as a much more abundant clone is one base away. The chain links TRBV12-3 or TRBV12-4 to TRBJ2-3; the match to TRBD2 covers 8 bases. The CDR3 sequence is 16 residues long. The J segment lost 1 base and the V segment lost 8 bases, leaving 11 bases of the junction unmatched. This chain's CDR3 is CASRSPSGGGTDTQYF. In nucleotides, the CDR3 is TGTGCCAGCCGTTCACCGAGCGGGGGAGGCACAGATACGCAGTATTTT.

This chain joins TRBV12-3 or TRBV12-4 and TRBJ2-2, with 12 bases fitting TRBD2. The CDR3 length is 16 residues. With V trimmed by 7 bases and J by 0 bases, 3 bases remained unmatched. CDR3 amino acids: CASTGLAGTNTGELFF. CDR3 nucleotides: TGTGCCAGCACCGGACTAGCGGGAACGAACACCGGGGAGCTGTTTTTT.

This chain connects TRBV4-2 to TRBJ1-2; 7 nucleotides agree with TRBD1. This CDR3 spans 15 amino acids. Germline V CDR1 and CDR2: LGHNA, YNFKEQ. With V trimmed by 0 bases and J by 2 bases, 3 bases remained unmatched. The CDR3 DNA is TGTGCCAGCAGCCAAGACGCGACAGGGAACTATGGCTACACCTTC. Translating gives CASSQDATGNYGYTF.

This sequence joins TRBV6-5 and TRBJ2-7; D might be TRBD1 or TRBD2, each matching 5 bases. Germline values: CDR1 MNHEY, CDR2 SVGAGI. CDR3 size: 12 residues. The V gene lost 9 bases and the J gene lost 4 bases, with 13 bases spanning the gap. Here the CDR3 DNA reads TGTGCCAGACCGGGACCGACTTACGAGCAGTACTTC. It encodes CARPGPTYEQYF.

The rearrangement joins TRBV7-9 to TRBJ2-3; 7 nucleotides align to TRBD1. Germline CDR1 and CDR2: SEHNR and FQNEAQ (reference sequence). Trimming at V came to 2 bases and at J to 3 bases, leaving 5 bases not matched to a gene. The CDR3 runs to 15 residues. This CDR3 reads CASSLTTGPTDTQYF. In DNA form, the CDR3 reads TGTGCCAGCAGCTTAACGACAGGGCCAACAGATACGCAGTATTTT.

The V call is TRBV10-3, the J call TRBJ1-3, with D unclear. The CDR3 sequence is 13 residues long. V dropped 10 bases and J dropped 0 bases, with 10 bases sitting between them. Per germline, CDR1 ENHRY and CDR2 SYGVKD. CDR3 bases: TGTGCCACCGCCGAAACCTCTGGAAACACCATATATTTT. Translation: CATAETSGNTIYF.

The chain uses TRBV13 and TRBJ2-2, with D possibly matching TRBD2 (6 bases). CDR1 PRHDT and CDR2 FYEKMQ come from the germline V gene (reference sequence). Trimming removed 0 bases from V and 7 bases from J, with 9 bases in between. This CDR3 is built from 14 residues. CDR3 protein: CASSLGLAGGELFF. The CDR3 DNA follows: TGTGCCAGCAGCTTAGGACTAGCCGGCGGGGAGCTGTTTTTT.

This clonotype has at least ten counts. The V and J genes are TRBV5-1 and TRBJ1-4; TRBD1 is a possible D gene (6 bases). The CDR3 is 18 residues long. Trimming removed 4 bases at V and 0 bases at J, with 19 bases between. Germline CDR1 is SGHRS and CDR2 is YFSETQ. CDR3 bases: TGCGCCAGCAGCCCTACCGGGACATCTACTGCAACTAATGAAAAACTGTTTTTT. Translation gives CASSPTGTSTATNEKLFF.

This clonotype has only a few counts. The chain combines TRBV27 with TRBJ2-2; D not certain. Trimming cost V 4 bases and J 4 bases, with 4 bases left between them. Germline assignment: CDR1 MNHEY and CDR2 SMNVEV (reference sequence). The CDR3 loop spans 12 amino acids. The CDR3 spells CASSSITGELFF. Written as DNA, the CDR3 is TGTGCCAGCAGTTCTATCACCGGGGAGCTGTTTTTT.

Note on this clonotype: A much bigger clone sits one base away, suggesting this may be a read error. The gene calls are TRBV7-2 and TRBJ2-7; 8 positions match TRBD2. The trim removed 2 bases at V and 7 bases at J, leaving 13 bases unmatched. The CDR3 is 16 residues long. Germline-derived CDR1 and CDR2 are SGHTA and FQGNSA. The CDR3: CASSLLRGAGYNEQYF. The CDR3 nucleotides are TGTGCCAGCAGCTTATTGCGGGGGGCCGGCTACAATGAGCAGTACTTC.

This clonotype appeared a single time. Its ends do not fully match the called genes, so a read error is possible. The chain employs TRBV27 and TRBJ2-7; 8 bases match TRBD1. There are 15 residues in the CDR3. The germline gives CDR1 MNHEY, CDR2 SMNVEV (reference sequence). Written as DNA, the CDR3 is TGTGACAGCAGTTTATATCACAGGGGGGCTGGCGAGCAGTACTTC. Residues: CDSSLYHRGAGEQYF.

This clonotype showed up just once. This chain links TRBV20-1 with TRBJ2-1; tentatively, D is TRBD1 (6 bases). The J call is in doubt because the DNA end fits TRBJ2-7 better. The CDR3 runs 17 residues. Germline values: CDR1 DFQATT, CDR2 SNEGSKA (reference sequence). The chain's CDR3 is CSARDFQGSSSYNEQYF. Written as DNA, the CDR3 is TGCAGTGCTAGAGATTTCCAGGGGTCGAGCTCCTACAATGAGCAGTACTTC.

The rearrangement joins TRBV2 to TRBJ2-3; no firm D call. The germline V gene encodes CDR1 SNHLY and CDR2 FYNNEI. The CDR3 runs 13 residues. V lost 0 bases to trimming and J lost 10 bases, with 11 bases between them. CDR3 nucleotides: TGTGCCAGCAGTGAAGCCCCCCGCGGTGCGCAGTATTTT. It translates to CASSEAPRGAQYF. The complete variable domain, with remaining parts taken from reference TRBV2 and TRBJ2-3, reads EPEVTQTPSHQVTQMGQEVILRCVPISNHLYFYWYRQILGQKVEFLVSFYNNEISEKSEIFDDQFSVERPDGSNFTLKIRSTKLEDSAMYFCASSEAPRGAQYFGPGTRLTVL.

The CDR3 here is CASSLTAAEAFF. The CDR3 nucleotides are TGCGCCAGCAGCCTTACAGCGGCTGAAGCTTTCTTT. This rearrangement joins TRBV5-1 to TRBJ1-1; no definite D call. The germline V and J ends were trimmed by 4 bases and 6 bases, with 10 bases remaining between them. Germline V lookup: CDR1 SGHRS, CDR2 YFSETQ. The CDR3 is 12 amino acids.

The CDR3 DNA is TGCAGTGCGCTCCGGGAACAGAATTCACCCCTCCACTTT. Its protein is CSALREQNSPLHF. The rearrangement links TRBV20-1 to TRBJ1-6; unclear D gene. CDR1 and CDR2 (germline): DFQATT, SNEGSKA (reference sequence). The CDR3 is 13 amino acids. V was shortened by 6 bases and J by 7 bases, with 13 bases between the two germline ends.